Listed below are T cell receptor beta chains from one sample, sequenced in a study of OX40 agonist ivuxolimab in advanced cancers. Repertoires were generated with immunoSEQ multiplex PCR, while TCRdb's copy carries only in-frame clones and drops some. This repertoire shows about 110,000 clones, about nine tenths found once; its top ten account for around 0.47%. This material consisted of CD4+ or CD8+ T cells sorted from blood, taken in a trial of the OX40 agonist ivuxolimab. The receptors derive from an adult with an advanced solid tumor such as melanoma, head and neck, liver or kidney cancer. Both conserved end residues are part of each CDR3. The D gene is left open where the match is weak. Some rows mark clone size as missing; the rest say once, few, many or name a class of expanded clone.

CDR3: CASHPGETQYF
DNA: TGTGCCAGTCACCCCGGTGAGACCCAGTACTTC
size: -
V: TRBV7-9
J: TRBJ2-5
D: -

CDR3: CATSVRHNYGYTF
DNA: TGTGCCACATCAGTTAGACATAACTATGGCTACACCTTC
size: few
V: TRBV21-1
J: TRBJ1-2
D: -

CDR3: CASSVQGTPGNTIYF
DNA: TGTGCCAGCAGCGTCCAGGGTACTCCTGGAAACACCATATATTTT
size: once
V: TRBV7-2
J: TRBJ1-3
D: -

CDR3: CASTGTGDTGELFF
DNA: TGTGCCAGCACCGGGACAGGGGACACCGGGGAGCTGTTTTTT
size: -
V: TRBV18
J: TRBJ2-2
D: TRBD1

CDR3: CASSVGGTKQETQYF
DNA: TGTGCCAGCAGCGTAGGCGGGACAAAACAAGAGACCCAGTACTTC
size: -
V: TRBV7-8
J: TRBJ2-5
D: -

CDR3: CASSLGGRWSGKLFF
DNA: TGTGCCAGCAGCTTAGGCGGCCGGTGGAGTGGAAAACTGTTTTTT
size: -
V: TRBV7-9
J: TRBJ1-4
D: -

CDR3: CASSKWRGEGYNEQFF
DNA: TGTGCCAGCAGTAAATGGCGGGGGGAGGGATACAATGAGCAGTTCTTC
size: once
V: TRBV28
J: TRBJ2-1
D: TRBD2

CDR3: CASIGSGTGELFF
DNA: TGTGCCAGTATAGGGTCGGGCACCGGGGAGCTGTTTTTT
size: -
V: TRBV19
J: TRBJ2-2
D: -

CDR3: CASIEGQRGNEQFF
DNA: TGTGCCAGCATTGAAGGGCAGAGAGGGAATGAGCAGTTCTTC
size: -
V: TRBV28
J: TRBJ2-1
D: -

CDR3: CASSLSGASSYNEQFF
DNA: TGTGCCAGCAGCTTATCTGGGGCCAGCAGTTACAATGAGCAGTTCTTC
size: -
V: TRBV7-8
J: TRBJ2-1
D: -

CDR3: CASSPYGTEAFF
DNA: TGTGCCAGCAGCCCATATGGAACTGAAGCTTTCTTT
size: -
V: TRBV21-1
J: TRBJ1-1
D: -

CDR3: CASSIAMWRNQPQHF
DNA: TGTGCCAGTAGTATTGCAATGTGGCGGAATCAGCCCCAGCATTTT
size: -
V: TRBV19
J: TRBJ1-5
D: -

CDR3: CAISELGTGPYEQYF
DNA: TGTGCCATCAGTGAGTTAGGGACAGGGCCCTACGAGCAGTACTTC
size: -
V: TRBV10-3
J: TRBJ2-7
D: TRBD1

CDR3: CATSTAQGESGYTF
DNA: TGTGCCACCAGCACAGCCCAGGGTGAAAGCGGCTACACCTTC
size: -
V: TRBV15
J: TRBJ1-2
D: -

CDR3: CASSSQVSNQPQHF
DNA: TGTGCCAGCAGCTCCCAGGTTAGCAATCAGCCCCAGCATTTT
size: -
V: TRBV7-2
J: TRBJ1-5
D: -

CDR3: CASSIDPEQGFNQPQHF
DNA: TGTGCCAGTAGTATAGATCCCGAACAGGGTTTTAATCAGCCCCAGCATTTT
size: once
V: TRBV19
J: TRBJ1-5
D: -

CDR3: CATRRPDQPQHF
DNA: TGTGCCACCCGCAGGCCAGATCAGCCCCAGCATTTT
size: -
V: TRBV15
J: TRBJ1-5
D: -

CDR3: CSLSGGGQADEQFF
DNA: TGCAGCTTAAGCGGCGGGGGACAGGCGGATGAGCAGTTCTTC
size: -
V: TRBV29-1
J: TRBJ2-1
D: -

CDR3: CAGSLATGARETQYF
DNA: TGTGCCGGCAGCTTAGCTACAGGGGCCCGGGAGACCCAGTACTTC
size: -
V: TRBV7-9
J: TRBJ2-5
D: TRBD1

CDR3: CASSVGQGLNYGYTF
DNA: TGCGCCAGCAGCGTCGGACAGGGACTTAACTATGGCTACACCTTC
size: -
V: TRBV5-1
J: TRBJ1-2
D: TRBD1

CDR3: CASSLPTGVEKLFF
DNA: TGTGCCAGCAGTTTACCGACGGGAGTTGAAAAACTGTTTTTT
size: -
V: TRBV28
J: TRBJ1-4
D: -